Each of the 9 T cell receptor beta chains below was sequenced from the same sample in a study of blood T cell repertoires in COVID-19. Assay: immunoSEQ multiplex PCR; the TCRdb copy retains only in-frame clones and omits some. The sample has approximately 130,000 clones; about four fifths are singletons. The source material was PBMCs or T cells enriched from blood (not recorded which). The receptors were gathered from a man between 25 and 39 years old who had recovered from COVID-19.

The V call is TRBV7-2, the J call TRBJ1-1; 8 positions match TRBD1. The germline V gene has CDR1 SGHTA and CDR2 FQGNSA. This CDR3 contains 13 residues. The trim removed 3 bases at V and 7 bases at J, leaving 4 bases unmatched. The CDR3 region is CASSFTGQGEAFF. In DNA, the CDR3 is TGTGCCAGCAGCTTCACCGGACAGGGTGAAGCTTTCTTT.

V gene TRBV27 combines with J gene TRBJ2-1; 7 bases match TRBD2. The CDR3 spans 16 residues. Per germline, CDR1 MNHEY and CDR2 SMNVEV (reference sequence). V dropped 3 bases and J dropped 2; count of bases not matched to a gene: 7. Written as DNA, the CDR3 is TGTGCCAGCAGTTTCTGGGGGGGTCCCACCTACAATGAGCAGTTCTTC. It yields the protein CASSFWGGPTYNEQFF.

The CDR3 loop reads CASSLNGGAQFF. The CDR3 bases are TGTGCCAGCAGCTTAAACGGGGGGGCCCAGTTCTTC. The V call is TRBV7-9, the J call TRBJ2-1, with TRBD2 matching over 8 bases. The CDR3 spans 12 residues. Unmatched junction bases numbered 4, after V lost 2 bases and J lost 13 bases. From germline, CDR1 is SEHNR and CDR2 FQNEAQ (reference sequence).

The chain employs TRBV6-5 and TRBJ1-5; no clear D gene. Looked up from germline, CDR1 is MNHEY and CDR2 is SVGAGI. The CDR3 is made up of 14 amino acids. Trimming cost V 5 bases and J 1 base, with 9 bases left between them. The CDR3 DNA is TGTGCCAGCAGTACTGCAGGAAGCAATCAGCCCCAGCATTTT. Protein: CASSTAGSNQPQHF.

The chain is built from TRBV11-2 and TRBJ2-7, with 7 bases fitting TRBD1. CDR1 is SGHAT and CDR2 is FQNNGV in the germline V gene. CDR3 size: 11 residues. Written as DNA, the CDR3 is TGTGCGAAGGGGTACAGGGGCGAGCAGTACGTC. It encodes CAKGYRGEQYV.

This chain joins TRBV3-1 (or the pseudogene TRBV3-2) and TRBJ1-1; D ambiguous. V lost 0 bases and J lost 1, with 15 bases in between. CDR3 length: 17 residues. Per the germline V gene, CDR1 is LGHDT and CDR2 is YNNKEL (reference sequence). This CDR3 reads CASSQDSPTNSNTEAFF. For the CDR3, the DNA is TGTGCCAGCAGCCAAGATAGTCCGACAAATTCGAACACTGAAGCTTTCTTT.

The genes are TRBV7-2 and TRBJ2-4, with D tentatively TRBD1 (6 bases). This CDR3 has 15 amino acids. Trimming stripped 4 bases from V and 7 bases from J, with 17 bases between. Germline assignment: CDR1 SGHTA and CDR2 FQGNSA. This CDR3 is CASSSQQGSGNIQYF. The CDR3 DNA reads as TGTGCCAGCAGCTCACAACAGGGTTCTGGGAACATTCAGTACTTC.

The sample holds one count of this clone. The chain combines TRBV7-6 with TRBJ2-2; 11 bases are a match to TRBD2. J gave up 7 bases and V 3 bases, and 7 bases lay outside the gene matches. Germline V lookup: CDR1 SGHVS, CDR2 FNYEAQ. This CDR3 has 16 amino acids. The DNA for the CDR3 is TGTGCCAGCAGCTTTTTAGCGGGGGGGCGCGGCGGGGAGCTGTTTTTT. This gives the protein CASSFLAGGRGGELFF.

This chain connects TRBV7-9 to TRBJ2-7; 9 positions match TRBD2. The CDR3 totals 15 residues. Germline CDR1 SEHNR, CDR2 FQNEAQ (reference sequence). Trimming at V came to 4 bases and at J to 1 base, leaving 5 bases not matched to a gene. CDR3 sequence: CASSSRTSESYEQYF. Here the CDR3 DNA reads TGTGCCAGCAGCTCCAGGACTAGCGAGTCCTACGAGCAGTACTTC.